This T cell receptor (beta chain) was sequenced during a study of shared clonotypes between healthy human individuals. The table came from immunoSEQ multiplex PCR; TCRdb's copy has only in-frame clones and leaves some out. The table records roughly 650,000 clones, around 97% of them present only once. This TCR was sampled from a woman between 25 and 40 years old in good health. Specimen: naive CD4+ T cells sorted from blood. Subset defined: CD45RA+ positively selected.

The CDR3 nucleotides read TGCAGCGTAGGTCACCTATCGGGAGGGCCTGGTTCAGGTACGCAGTATTTT. Residues: CSVGHLSGGPGSGTQYF. The chain couples TRBV29-1 to TRBJ2-3, with TRBD2 matching 8 bases. The germline CDR1 and CDR2 sequences are SQVTM and ANQGSEA. This CDR3 is 17 amino acids long. V lost 6 bases to trimming and J lost 8 bases; unmatched junction nucleotides: 22.